This paragraph reports one T cell receptor (beta chain). The sample comes from a study of cytomegalovirus exposure and HLA in healthy donors. Germline V gene data show CDR1 as SGHAT and CDR2 as FQNNGV. The CDR3 has 11 residues. The V gene lost 1 base and the J gene lost 9 bases, with 4 bases spanning the gap. The PCR ran on 60 Vbeta and 13 Jbeta primers. In the original analysis: Tens of millions of unique TCR beta chains, 10 million to 13 million of them shared, were counted by a later analysis. Method: immunoSEQ multiplex PCR; TCRdb's copy keeps in-frame clones and lacks some. V and J calls and clone size are those listed in that table; D and trimming were worked out from the DNA. The sample shows 240,000 or so clones, about 80% of them seen only once.

The specimen was PBMCs. V gene TRBV11-2 combines with J gene TRBJ2-1; unclear D gene. The clonotype originates from an older woman in good health and CMV-seropositive. The CDR3 nucleotides are TGTGCCAGCAGCTTAGTTCTTGAGCAGTTCTTC. Translating it yields CASSLVLEQFF. Looking up the rest from reference TRBV11-2 and TRBJ2-1 gives the full variable domain: EAGVAQSPRYKIIEKRQSVAFWCNPISGHATLYWYQQILGQGPKLLIQFQNNGVVDDSQLPKDRFSAERLKGVDSTLKIQPAKLEDSAVYLCASSLVLEQFFGPGTRLTVL.